Ten or more counts support the clone carrying this T cell receptor beta chain. Alongside a J-beta primer mix, a sample-barcoded 5' primer served in a second PCR lasting about 7 to 11 cycles. TCRdb used MiXCR to reprocess the 5' RACE reads, holding one entry per CDR3 protein. The sample has some 1.5 million distinct CDR3 sequences; roughly 43% are singletons. This CDR3 is built from 14 residues. V dropped 3 bases and J dropped 3 bases, with 10 bases sitting between them. The sample is drawn from a study of blood T cells in healthy people across ages. The TCR was taken from a young woman in good health. The genes are TRBV12-3 or TRBV12-4 and TRBJ2-3; D uncertain. Sample: blood. The CDR3 protein is CASSFAGRTDTQYF. The CDR3 coding sequence is TGTGCCAGCAGTTTCGCCGGACGAACAGATACGCAGTATTTT.